This is a list of T cell receptor beta chains from one sample in a study of T-cell reconstitution after alpha-beta-depleted transplantation in children. MiXCR was run by TCRdb on the PCR reads, yielding one entry per CDR3 protein. The sample has some 140,000 distinct CDR3 sequences, around a tenth seen once. This sample comprised PBMCs, mostly from graft donor cells, obtained 180 days after TCRalphabeta/CD19-depleted stem cell transplant. The origin of the receptors is a girl under three years old who had a stem cell transplant for combined immunodeficiency, so the T cells may come from the graft donor. CDR3s include the opening cysteine and the closing phenylalanine or tryptophan. Each record gives: D gene, J gene, clone size, V gene, CDR3 protein, CDR3 DNA. D genes are given only for firm matches. Some rows mark clone size as missing; the rest say once, few, many or name a class of expanded clone.

D: .; J: TRBJ1-1; size: few; V: TRBV14; CDR3: CASSLSVFTEAFF; DNA: TGTGCCAGCAGCTTAAGTGTCTTCACTGAAGCTTTCTTT
D: TRBD2; J: TRBJ2-5; size: .; V: TRBV5-1; CDR3: CASSFGLAGAQETQYF; DNA: TGCGCCAGCAGCTTCGGACTAGCGGGGGCGCAAGAGACCCAGTACTTC
D: .; J: TRBJ1-1; size: .; V: TRBV18; CDR3: CASSPRANTEAFF; DNA: TGTGCCAGCTCACCACGGGCAAACACTGAAGCTTTCTTT
D: .; J: TRBJ2-1; size: few; V: TRBV6-4; CDR3: CASSDSPKNNEQFF; DNA: TGTGCCAGCAGTGACTCTCCCAAGAACAATGAGCAGTTCTTC
D: TRBD1; J: TRBJ2-1; size: few; V: TRBV5-1; CDR3: CASSLGTGGGSYNEQFF; DNA: TGCGCCAGCAGCTTGGGTACAGGGGGCGGATCCTACAATGAGCAGTTCTTC
D: .; J: TRBJ2-5; size: many; V: TRBV28; CDR3: CASSRRETQYF; DNA: TGTGCCAGCAGTCGAAGAGAGACCCAGTACTTC
D: .; J: TRBJ1-1; size: many; V: TRBV29-1; CDR3: CSVENRLSINTEAFF; DNA: TGCAGCGTTGAAAACAGGTTATCTATTAACACTGAAGCTTTCTTT
D: TRBD1; J: TRBJ1-1; size: .; V: TRBV11-3; CDR3: CASSPHRGVNTEAFF; DNA: TGTGCCAGCAGCCCGCACAGGGGTGTCAACACTGAAGCTTTCTTT
D: TRBD1; J: TRBJ1-5; size: many; V: TRBV12-3/TRBV12-4; CDR3: CASTSSGTVAAF; DNA: TGTGCCAGCACCTCATCCGGGACAGTTGCGGCGTTT
D: .; J: TRBJ2-7; size: .; V: TRBV27; CDR3: CASSFGGGRHSYEQYF; DNA: TGTGCCAGCAGTTTCGGGGGTGGACGGCACTCCTACGAGCAGTACTTC
D: .; J: TRBJ1-2; size: many; V: TRBV15; CDR3: CATSRDRGQNYGYTF; DNA: TGTGCCACCAGCAGAGATAGAGGACAGAACTATGGCTACACCTTC
D: .; J: TRBJ2-2; size: .; V: TRBV6-1; CDR3: CASSEGGSRTGELFF; DNA: TGTGCCAGCAGTGAAGGGGGGAGCCGCACCGGGGAGCTGTTTTTT
D: TRBD1; J: TRBJ1-2; size: .; V: TRBV5-1; CDR3: CASSGQGGGYTF; DNA: TGCGCCAGCAGCGGACAGGGGGGCGGCTACACCTTC
D: .; J: TRBJ2-1; size: few; V: TRBV29-1; CDR3: CSVAGPNEQFF; DNA: TGCAGCGTTGCGGGTCCCAATGAGCAGTTCTTC
D: TRBD1; J: TRBJ1-1; size: .; V: TRBV18; CDR3: CASSPRDRARLNTEAFF; DNA: TGTGCCAGCTCACCCCGGGACAGGGCGAGGTTGAACACTGAAGCTTTCTTT
D: .; J: TRBJ2-5; size: .; V: TRBV21-1; CDR3: CARLIQTLQYF; DNA: TGTGCCCGTCTAATTCAGACACTCCAGTACTTC
D: .; J: TRBJ1-3; size: .; V: TRBV6-5; CDR3: CASSYTGSGNTIYF; DNA: TGTGCCAGCAGTTACACGGGGAGCGGAAACACCATATATTTT
D: .; J: TRBJ2-5; size: .; V: TRBV20-1; CDR3: CSALQAQETQYF; DNA: TGCAGTGCTCTACAGGCCCAAGAGACCCAGTACTTC
D: TRBD2; J: TRBJ2-5; size: few; V: TRBV7-2; CDR3: CASSLRRGVGGETQYF; DNA: TGTGCCAGCAGCTTACGACGGGGGGTCGGGGGGGAGACCCAGTACTTC
D: .; J: TRBJ2-5; size: .; V: TRBV29-1; CDR3: CSAAWGDETQYF; DNA: TGCAGCGCTGCTTGGGGGGACGAGACCCAGTACTTC
D: TRBD2; J: TRBJ2-1; size: few; V: TRBV5-1; CDR3: CASSLTSAPVDNEQFF; DNA: TGCGCCAGCAGCTTGACTAGCGCCCCTGTGGACAATGAGCAGTTCTTC
D: .; J: TRBJ2-5; size: .; V: TRBV12-3/TRBV12-4; CDR3: CASSFGQSDWETQYF; DNA: TGTGCCAGCAGTTTCGGGCAGTCTGATTGGGAGACCCAGTACTTC
D: .; J: TRBJ2-1; size: few; V: TRBV6-2/TRBV6-3; CDR3: CASRGDSNEQFF; DNA: TGTGCCAGCAGGGGGGACTCCAATGAGCAGTTCTTC
D: .; J: TRBJ2-7; size: .; V: TRBV9; CDR3: CASSAGGQAYEQYF; DNA: TGTGCCAGCAGCGCGGGGGGACAGGCTTACGAGCAGTACTTC
D: TRBD2; J: TRBJ2-7; size: .; V: TRBV29-1; CDR3: CSVEGAGESYEQYF; DNA: TGCAGCGTTGAAGGAGCGGGAGAATCCTACGAGCAGTACTTC